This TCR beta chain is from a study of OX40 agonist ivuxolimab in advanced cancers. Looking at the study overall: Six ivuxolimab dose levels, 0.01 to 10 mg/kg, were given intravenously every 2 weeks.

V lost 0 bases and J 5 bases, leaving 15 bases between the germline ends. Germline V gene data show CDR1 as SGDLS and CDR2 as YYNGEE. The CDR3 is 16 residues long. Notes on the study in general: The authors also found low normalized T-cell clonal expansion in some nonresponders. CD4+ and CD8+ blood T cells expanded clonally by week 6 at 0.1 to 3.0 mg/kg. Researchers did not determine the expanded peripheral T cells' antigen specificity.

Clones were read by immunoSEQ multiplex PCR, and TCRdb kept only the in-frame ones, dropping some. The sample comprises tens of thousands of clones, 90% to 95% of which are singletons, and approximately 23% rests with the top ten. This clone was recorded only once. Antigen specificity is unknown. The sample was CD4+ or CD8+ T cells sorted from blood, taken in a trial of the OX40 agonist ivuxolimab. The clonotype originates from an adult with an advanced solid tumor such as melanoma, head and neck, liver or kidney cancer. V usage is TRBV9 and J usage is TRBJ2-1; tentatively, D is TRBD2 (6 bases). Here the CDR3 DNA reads TGTGCCAGCAGCGTAGATACTACGAGGAGGGACAATGAGCAGTTCTTC. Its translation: CASSVDTTRRDNEQFF.